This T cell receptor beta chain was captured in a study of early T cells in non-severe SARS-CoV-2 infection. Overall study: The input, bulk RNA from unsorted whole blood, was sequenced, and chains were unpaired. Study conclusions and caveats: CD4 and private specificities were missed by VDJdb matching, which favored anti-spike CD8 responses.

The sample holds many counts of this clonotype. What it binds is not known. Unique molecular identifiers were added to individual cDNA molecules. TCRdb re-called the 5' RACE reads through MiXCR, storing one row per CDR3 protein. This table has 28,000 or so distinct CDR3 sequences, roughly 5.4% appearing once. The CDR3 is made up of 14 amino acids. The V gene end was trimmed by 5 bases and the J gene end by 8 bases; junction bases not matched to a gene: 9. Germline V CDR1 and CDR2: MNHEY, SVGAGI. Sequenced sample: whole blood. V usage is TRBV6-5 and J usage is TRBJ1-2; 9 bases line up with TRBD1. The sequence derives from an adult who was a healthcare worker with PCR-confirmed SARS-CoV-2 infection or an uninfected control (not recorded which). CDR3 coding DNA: TGTGCCAGCAGTACAACAGGGGGCAGTACGGGCTACACCTTC. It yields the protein CASSTTGGSTGYTF.